The T cell receptor (beta chain) described here comes from a study of graft-versus-host responses after intestinal transplantation. Remarks on this clone: What it binds is unknown.

TCRdb's copy holds only in-frame clones and misses some; the assay was immunoSEQ multiplex PCR. Seen here are 50,000 to 75,000 clones, 90% observed once, and the top ten hold 1.7%. The sample consisted of unstimulated CD8+ T cells sorted from spleen or lymph node cells, taken before transplant. The sequence was collected from a human donor who was the organ donor for an intestinal transplant.

CDR3 region: CSARVRFF. The DNA of the CDR3 is TGCAGTGCTAGGGTGAGGTTCTTT. The rearrangement uses TRBV20-1 and TRBJ1-1, with D uncertain. CDR1 and CDR2 from the germline V gene are DFQATT and SNEGSKA (reference sequence). The CDR3 is 8 amino acids. V was clipped by 3 bases and J by 14 bases, with 7 bases between them.